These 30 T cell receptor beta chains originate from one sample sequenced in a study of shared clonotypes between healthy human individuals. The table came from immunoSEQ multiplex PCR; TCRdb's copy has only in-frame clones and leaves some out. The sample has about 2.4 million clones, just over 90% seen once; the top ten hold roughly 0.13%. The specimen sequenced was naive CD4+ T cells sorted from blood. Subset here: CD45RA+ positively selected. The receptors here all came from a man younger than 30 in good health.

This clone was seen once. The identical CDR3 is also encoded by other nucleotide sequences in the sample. The CDR3 DNA sequence: TGTGCCAGCAGTTTACGCGGTGGCCAAGAGACCCAGTACTTC. Protein sequence: CASSLRGGQETQYF. The J gene is TRBJ2-5, the V gene TRBV28; D is ambiguous. The V gene lost 2 bases and the J gene lost 1 base, with 8 bases spanning the gap. The CDR3 has 14 amino acids. Germline V gene lookup returns CDR1 MDHEN and CDR2 SYDVKM.

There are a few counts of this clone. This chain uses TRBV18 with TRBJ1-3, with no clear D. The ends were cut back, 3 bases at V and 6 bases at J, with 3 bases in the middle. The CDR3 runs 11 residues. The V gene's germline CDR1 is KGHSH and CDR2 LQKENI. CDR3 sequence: CASSPENTIYF. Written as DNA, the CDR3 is TGTGCCAGCTCACCGGAAAACACCATATATTTT.

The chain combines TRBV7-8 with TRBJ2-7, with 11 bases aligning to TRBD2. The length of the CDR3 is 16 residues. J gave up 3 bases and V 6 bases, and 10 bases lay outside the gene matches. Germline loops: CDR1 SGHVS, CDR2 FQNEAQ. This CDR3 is CASSSTALAGGYEQYF. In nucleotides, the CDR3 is TGTGCCAGCAGTTCAACAGCCCTAGCGGGAGGCTACGAGCAGTACTTC.

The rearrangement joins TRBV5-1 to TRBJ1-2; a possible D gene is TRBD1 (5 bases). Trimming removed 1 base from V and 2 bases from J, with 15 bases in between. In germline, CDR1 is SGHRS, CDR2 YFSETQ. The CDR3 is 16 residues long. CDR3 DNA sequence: TGCGCCAGCAGCTTGCAGGGAGGACCCGAGAACTATGGCTACACCTTC. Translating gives CASSLQGGPENYGYTF.

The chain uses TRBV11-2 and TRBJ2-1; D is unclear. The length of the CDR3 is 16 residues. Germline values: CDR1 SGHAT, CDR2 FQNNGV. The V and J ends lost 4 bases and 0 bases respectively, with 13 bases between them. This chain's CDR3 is CASSSGRRSSYNEQFF. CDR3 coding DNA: TGTGCCAGCAGCTCCGGACGGCGGTCCTCCTACAATGAGCAGTTCTTC.

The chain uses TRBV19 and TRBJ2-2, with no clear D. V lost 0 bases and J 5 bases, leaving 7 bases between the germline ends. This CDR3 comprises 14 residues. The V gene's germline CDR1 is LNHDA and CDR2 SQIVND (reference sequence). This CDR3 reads CASSIDRRTGELFF. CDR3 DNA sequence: TGTGCCAGTAGTATAGATCGCCGGACCGGGGAGCTGTTTTTT.

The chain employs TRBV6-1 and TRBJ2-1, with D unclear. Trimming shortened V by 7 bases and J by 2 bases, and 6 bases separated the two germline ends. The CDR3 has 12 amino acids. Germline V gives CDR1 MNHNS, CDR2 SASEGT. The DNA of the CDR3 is TGTGCCAGCAAGAGTGCCTACAATGAGCAGTTCTTC. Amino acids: CASKSAYNEQFF.

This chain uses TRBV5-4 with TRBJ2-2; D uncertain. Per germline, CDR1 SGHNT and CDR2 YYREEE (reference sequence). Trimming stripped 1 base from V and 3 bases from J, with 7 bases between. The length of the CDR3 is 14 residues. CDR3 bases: TGTGCCAGCAGCTTGAGGACGGACACCGGGGAGCTGTTTTTT. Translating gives CASSLRTDTGELFF.

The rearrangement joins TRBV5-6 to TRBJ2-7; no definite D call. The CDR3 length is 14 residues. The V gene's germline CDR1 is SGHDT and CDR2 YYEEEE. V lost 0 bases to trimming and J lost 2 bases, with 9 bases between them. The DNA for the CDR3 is TGTGCCAGCAGCTTGGTACGGAACCCCTACGAGCAGTACTTC. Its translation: CASSLVRNPYEQYF.

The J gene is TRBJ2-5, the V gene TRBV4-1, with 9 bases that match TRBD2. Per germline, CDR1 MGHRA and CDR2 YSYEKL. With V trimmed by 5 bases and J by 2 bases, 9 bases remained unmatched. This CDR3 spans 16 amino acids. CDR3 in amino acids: CASSYVAGVTQETQYF. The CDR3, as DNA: TGCGCCAGCAGCTATGTAGCGGGGGTTACGCAAGAGACCCAGTACTTC.

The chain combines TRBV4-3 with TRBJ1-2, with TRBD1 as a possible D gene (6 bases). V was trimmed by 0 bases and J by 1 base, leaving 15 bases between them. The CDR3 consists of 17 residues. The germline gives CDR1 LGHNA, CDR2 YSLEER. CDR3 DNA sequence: TGCGCCAGCAGCCAAGAGGCGGCGGACAGATTTAACTATGGCTACACCTTC. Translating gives CASSQEAADRFNYGYTF.

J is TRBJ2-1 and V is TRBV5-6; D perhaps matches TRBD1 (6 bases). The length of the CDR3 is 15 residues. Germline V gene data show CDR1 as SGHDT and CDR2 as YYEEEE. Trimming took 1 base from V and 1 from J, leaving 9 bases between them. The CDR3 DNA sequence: TGTGCCAGCAGCTTGTGGGGGCGGTCCTACAATGAGCAGTTCTTC. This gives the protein CASSLWGRSYNEQFF.

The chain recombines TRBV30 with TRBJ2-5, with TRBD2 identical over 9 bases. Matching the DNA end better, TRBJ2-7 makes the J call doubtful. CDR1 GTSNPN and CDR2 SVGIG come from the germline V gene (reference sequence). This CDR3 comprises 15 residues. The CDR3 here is CAWSVASGIFYEQYF. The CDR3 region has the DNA TGTGCCTGGAGTGTAGCTAGCGGGATCTTCTACGAGCAGTACTTC.

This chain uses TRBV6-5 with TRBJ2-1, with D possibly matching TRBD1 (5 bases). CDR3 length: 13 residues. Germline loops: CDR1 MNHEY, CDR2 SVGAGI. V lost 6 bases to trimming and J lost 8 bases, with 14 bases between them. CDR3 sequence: CASRKTDNHEQFF. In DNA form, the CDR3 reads TGTGCCAGCAGAAAAACGGACAACCATGAGCAGTTCTTC.

DNA of the CDR3: TGCGCCAGCAGCCAATTCCTAGCGGGAGGGGGAAATGAGCAGTTCTTC. Amino acids: CASSQFLAGGGNEQFF. The gene calls are TRBV4-3 and TRBJ2-1; 12 bases line up with TRBD2. CDR3 length: 16 residues. V lost 2 bases, J lost 7 bases, and 6 bases stayed unmatched. The germline CDR1 and CDR2 sequences are LGHNA and YSLEER.

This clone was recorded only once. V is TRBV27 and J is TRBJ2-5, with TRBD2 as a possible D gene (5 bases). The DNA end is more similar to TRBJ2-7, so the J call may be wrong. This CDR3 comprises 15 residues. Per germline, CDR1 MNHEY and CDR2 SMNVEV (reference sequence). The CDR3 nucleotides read TGTGCCAGCAGTTTATCGAGGCGGGTTGGATACGAGCAGTACTTC. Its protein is CASSLSRRVGYEQYF.

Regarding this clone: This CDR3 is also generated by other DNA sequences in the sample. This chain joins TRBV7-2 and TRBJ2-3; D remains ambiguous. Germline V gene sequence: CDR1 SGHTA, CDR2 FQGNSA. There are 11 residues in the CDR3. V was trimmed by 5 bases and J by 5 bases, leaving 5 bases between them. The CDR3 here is CASSLRDTQYF. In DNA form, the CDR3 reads TGTGCCAGCAGCCTTCGAGATACGCAGTATTTT.

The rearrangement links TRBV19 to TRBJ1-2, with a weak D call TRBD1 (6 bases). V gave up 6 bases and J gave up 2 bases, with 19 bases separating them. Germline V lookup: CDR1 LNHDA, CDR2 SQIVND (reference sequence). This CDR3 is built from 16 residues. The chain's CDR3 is CASSLQPRGGNYGYTF. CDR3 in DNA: TGTGCCAGTAGCCTTCAACCGAGAGGGGGGAACTATGGCTACACCTTC.

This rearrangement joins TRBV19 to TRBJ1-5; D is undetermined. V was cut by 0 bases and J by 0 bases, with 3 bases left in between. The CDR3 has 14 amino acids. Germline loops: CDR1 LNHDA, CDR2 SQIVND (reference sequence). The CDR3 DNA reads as TGTGCCAGTAGTATAGAACATAGCAATCAGCCCCAGCATTTT. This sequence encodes CASSIEHSNQPQHF.

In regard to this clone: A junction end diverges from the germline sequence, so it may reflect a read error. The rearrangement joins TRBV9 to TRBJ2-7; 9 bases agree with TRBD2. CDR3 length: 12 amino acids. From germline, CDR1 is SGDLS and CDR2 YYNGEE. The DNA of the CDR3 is TGTGCCAGCAGCCCCCTGGGGACTAGCACCCACTTC. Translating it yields CASSPLGTSTHF.

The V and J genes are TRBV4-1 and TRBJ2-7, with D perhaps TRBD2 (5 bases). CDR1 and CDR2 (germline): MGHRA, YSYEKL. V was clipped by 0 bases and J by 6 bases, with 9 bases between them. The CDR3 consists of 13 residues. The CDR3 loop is CASSQDLRVEQYF. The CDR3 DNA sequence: TGCGCCAGCAGCCAAGATTTGCGGGTCGAGCAGTACTTC.

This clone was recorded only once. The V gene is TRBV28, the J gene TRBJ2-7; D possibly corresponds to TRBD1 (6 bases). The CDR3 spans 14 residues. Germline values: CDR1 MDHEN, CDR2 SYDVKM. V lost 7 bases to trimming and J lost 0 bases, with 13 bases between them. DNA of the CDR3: TGTGCCAGCAAAAACAACAGGGACTCCTACGAGCAGTACTTC. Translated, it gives CASKNNRDSYEQYF.

CDR3 coding DNA: TGTGCCAGCAGGGGCGGCGGGGGCGCCTACAATGAGCAGTTCTTC. This gives the protein CASRGGGGAYNEQFF. The chain has TRBV4-2 and TRBJ2-1; a weak D match, TRBD2 (7 bases). This CDR3 is built from 15 residues. Germline values: CDR1 LGHNA, CDR2 YNFKEQ. Deletions cut 6 bases from V and 2 bases from J, with 14 bases between.

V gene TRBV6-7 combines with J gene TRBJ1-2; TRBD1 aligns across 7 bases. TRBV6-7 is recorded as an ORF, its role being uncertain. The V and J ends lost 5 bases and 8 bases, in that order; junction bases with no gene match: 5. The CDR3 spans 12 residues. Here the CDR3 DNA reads TGTGCCAGCAGTCTAACAGGGGAAGGCTACACCTTC. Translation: CASSLTGEGYTF.

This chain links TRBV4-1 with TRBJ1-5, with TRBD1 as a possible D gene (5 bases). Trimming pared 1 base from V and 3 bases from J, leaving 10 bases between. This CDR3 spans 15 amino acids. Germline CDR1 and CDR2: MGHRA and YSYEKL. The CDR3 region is CASSQGWGNNQPQHF. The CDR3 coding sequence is TGCGCCAGCAGCCAAGGTTGGGGGAACAATCAGCCCCAGCATTTT.

CDR3 protein: CASSMRENTGELFF. The CDR3, as DNA: TGTGCCAGTAGTATGCGGGAGAACACCGGGGAGCTGTTTTTT. The chain combines TRBV19 with TRBJ2-2, with D perhaps TRBD2 (6 bases). Germline V gives CDR1 LNHDA, CDR2 SQIVND (reference sequence). The V and J ends lost 3 bases and 1 base respectively, with 6 bases between them. CDR3 length: 14 residues.

This CDR3 reads CASSPGQAEKLFF. CDR3 nucleotides: TGTGCCAGCAGCCCGGGACAGGCTGAAAAACTGTTTTTT. The chain has TRBV7-9 and TRBJ1-4; 8 bases map to TRBD1. The trim removed 5 bases at V and 7 bases at J, leaving 3 bases unmatched. The CDR3 contains 13 residues. Germline values: CDR1 SEHNR, CDR2 FQNEAQ (reference sequence).

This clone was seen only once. The CDR3 sequence: CASSPPLAGGTGELFF. In nucleotides, the CDR3 is TGCGCCAGCAGCCCCCCCCTAGCGGGGGGCACCGGGGAGCTGTTTTTT. The rearrangement links TRBV5-1 to TRBJ2-2; 11 positions match TRBD2. CDR1 and CDR2 (germline): SGHRS, YFSETQ. Trimming took 4 bases from V and 4 from J; bases not matched to a gene: 6. There are 16 residues in the CDR3.

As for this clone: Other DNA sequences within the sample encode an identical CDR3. In DNA, the CDR3 is TGCGCCAGCAGCCAACTAGAGGTACAAGAGACCCAGTACTTC. Protein: CASSQLEVQETQYF. The gene calls are TRBV4-1 and TRBJ2-5; D uncertain. V lost 2 bases and J 2 bases, leaving 9 bases between the germline ends. This CDR3 spans 14 amino acids. CDR1 is MGHRA, CDR2 YSYEKL, per germline.

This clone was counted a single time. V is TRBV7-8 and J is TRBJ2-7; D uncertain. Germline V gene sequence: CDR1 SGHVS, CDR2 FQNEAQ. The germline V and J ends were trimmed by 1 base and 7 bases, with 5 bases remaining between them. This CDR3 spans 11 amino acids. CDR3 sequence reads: CASSLGPEQYF. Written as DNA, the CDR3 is TGTGCCAGCAGCTTAGGCCCAGAGCAGTACTTC.